This paragraph reports one T cell receptor beta chain. Its antigen is unknown. Within one base of it there is no much larger clone, and no base qualities were kept. The sample's time point label is to be understood as: baseline before first vaccination. Vaccinee samples were obtained from the UK trials COV001 and COV002, which included a single-blind randomized controlled phase 2/3 trial of AZD1222 (ChAdOx1 nCoV-19) in healthy adults. For TCRbeta chain sequencing, PBMC samples from trial participants were taken at day 0 and at day 28 after the second dose. V is reduced by 0 bases and J by 5 bases, leaving a spacing of 7 bases between them. According to the germline V gene, CDR1 reads MGHRA and CDR2 reads YSYEKL. From the cysteine up to the phenylalanine, the CDR3 has a length of 13 residues. Only the CDR3 region is kept as DNA, spanning 39 bases read in frame from base 1. These data come from a study of T cell responses to AZD1222 COVID-19 vaccine (dated by TCRdb to the early 2020s). In the study overall: AZD1222 recipients whose second dose came at about 4 weeks and those whose second dose came at about 12 weeks were combined into one group, since spike-specific TCR depth and breadth did not differ between the two schedules. Trial participants were enrolled by age into 18-55, 56-69 and 70-plus year subgroups, with approximately 160, 26 and 62 TCR-sequenced participants respectively. A total of 230 to 250 trial participants underwent TCR sequencing, of whom 207 had received two doses of AZD1222 and some 26 had received two doses of the MenACWY control vaccine. Study-level results and caveats: Participants were mostly white British, with more females than males. The authors suggested clonal diversity may have been underestimated. After two AZD1222 doses, spike-specific TCR breadth and depth were significantly higher than at day 0 and than in MenACWY recipients. No day 14 peak-response samples were available, so repertoires were characterized only after the peak T cell response. Vaccine-associated CD4 TCRs spanned the whole spike protein, with dominant responses in regions 160-218 and 743-854. The 56-69-year group was small, and its depth increase did not reach significance, likely because of low power. Conclusions about previously exposed vaccinees are limited because only six or seven AZD1222 recipients were SARS-CoV-2 seropositive at baseline. Epitopes outside the regions mutated in the B.1.351 and B.1.1.7 variants were reportedly recognized by nearly half of the unique spike-specific TCRs.

The CDR3 regions of human TCRbeta chains were analyzed by immunosequencing. In the paper's pipeline: Repertoire TCRs were checked for matches against a reference library of SARS-CoV-2-specific TCRs that had been generated using the MIRA antigen-specificity platform. Breadth meant the fraction of unique TCRs that were SARS-CoV-2-associated, whereas depth meant the fraction of total T cells that were SARS-CoV-2-associated. Using the MIRA data, every spike-specific TCR was mapped to the spike region that the TCR reacted to and assigned to either a CD4 or a CD8 class. Log10-transformed breadth and depth values were compared by one-way ANOVA with Sidak's multiple comparisons tests. Sourced from immuneACCESS, this table was stored by TCRdb with only in-frame sequences that have V and J called. A share of the clones is absent; for the studies checked, an unresolved V gene accounts for under half, and the remainder has no known explanation. Clone size and V and J calls were adopted from that table, with D and trimming inferred from the DNA. For this sample the table gives 140,000 to 150,000 clones, of which approximately 94% were detected only once. The leading ten clones occupy about 8.6% of the sample.

The chain is assembled from TRBV4-1 and TRBJ1-1; no confident D gene assignment can be made. The receptor comes from an adult in good health. The sample was peripheral blood, taken on day 0 of AZD1222 vaccination. CDR3 region: CASSQEEGTEAFF. The sequenced DNA: TGCGCCAGCAGCCAAGAAGAGGGTACTGAAGCTTTCTTT.